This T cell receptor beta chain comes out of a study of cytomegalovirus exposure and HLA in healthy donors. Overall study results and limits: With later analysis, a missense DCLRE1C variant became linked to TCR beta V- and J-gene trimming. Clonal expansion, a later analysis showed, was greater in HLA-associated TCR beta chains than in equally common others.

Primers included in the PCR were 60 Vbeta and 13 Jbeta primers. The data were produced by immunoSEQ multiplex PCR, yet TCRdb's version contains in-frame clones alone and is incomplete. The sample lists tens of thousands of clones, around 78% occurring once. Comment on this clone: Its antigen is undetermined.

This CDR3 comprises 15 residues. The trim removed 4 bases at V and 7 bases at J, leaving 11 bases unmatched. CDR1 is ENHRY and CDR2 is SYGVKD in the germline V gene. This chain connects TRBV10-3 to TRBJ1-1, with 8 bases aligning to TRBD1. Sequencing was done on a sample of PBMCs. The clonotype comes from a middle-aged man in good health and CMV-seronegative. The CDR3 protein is CAISVRQGAPDEAFF. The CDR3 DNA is TGTGCCATCAGTGTACGGCAGGGGGCGCCGGATGAAGCTTTCTTT.